This T cell receptor (beta chain) was sequenced in a study of siplizumab effects on memory and regulatory T cells. Study conclusions and caveats: Siplizumab gave mappable alloreactive CD4+ clones an average Treg-derived fraction of under 70%, against around 30% in controls. Alloreactive sequences tracing back to unstimulated CD4+ memory cells were significantly reduced by siplizumab. A major contribution to the alloresponse seemed to be made by naive T cells, which seemed more diverse than memory cells.

Of note for this clone: As yet, its antigen is unknown.

Clones were read by immunoSEQ multiplex PCR, and TCRdb kept only the in-frame ones, dropping some. Here the sample spans some 65,000 clones, 88% being singletons. Germline V gene data show CDR1 as LNHDA and CDR2 as SQIVND (reference sequence). V shed 4 bases and J shed 0 bases, with 9 bases lying between them. The CDR3 consists of 14 residues. J is TRBJ1-2 and V is TRBV19, with D uncertain. Sequencing was performed on Tregs sorted from blood. This TCR was sampled from a human donor in good health. The CDR3, as DNA: TGTGCCAGTAGTAGGGGAAAACCTAACTATGGCTACACCTTC. Encoded protein: CASSRGKPNYGYTF.